Presented here are 24 T cell receptor beta chains from one specimen sequenced in a study of T cells after posttransplantation cyclophosphamide. TCRdb's copy holds only in-frame clones and misses some; the assay was immunoSEQ multiplex PCR. This sample has 30,000 or so clones; 70% to 90% occur once, and the top ten carry 15%. Sequenced: PBMCs. The receptor source for this set is a woman aged 35 to 49 with a blood cancer, CMV-positive, and with a related stem cell donor.

This chain links TRBV6-4 with TRBJ2-1, with 15 bases aligning to TRBD2. V was pared by 6 bases and J by 4 bases, with 7 bases of the junction left unmatched. This CDR3 region has 17 residues. Looked up from germline, CDR1 is MRHNA and CDR2 is SNTAGT. This CDR3 is CASSRTSGGVIYNEQFF. As DNA, the CDR3 is TGTGCCAGCAGCCGGACTAGCGGGGGGGTGATATACAATGAGCAGTTCTTC.

J is TRBJ2-3 and V is TRBV6-4, with D possibly TRBD2 on 6 matching bases. This CDR3 spans 14 amino acids. Trimming took off 2 bases at V and 4 bases at J, with 10 bases between the two ends. The germline gives CDR1 MRHNA, CDR2 SNTAGT. CDR3 bases: TGTGCCAGCAGTGACAACGGAGGGGCAGATACGCAGTATTTT. Encoded protein: CASSDNGGADTQYF.

The chain couples TRBV6-5 to TRBJ2-2, with 9 positions matching TRBD1. Germline CDR1 is MNHEY and CDR2 is SVGAGI. The trim removed 5 bases at V and 3 bases at J, leaving 4 bases unmatched. The CDR3 has 15 amino acids. The CDR3 nucleotides read TGTGCCAGCAGTCCGACAGGGGGATACACCGGGGAGCTGTTTTTT. It is translated as CASSPTGGYTGELFF.

This chain connects TRBV15 to TRBJ1-2, with TRBD1 identical over 7 bases. The V gene end was trimmed by 3 bases and the J gene end by 2 bases; junction bases not matched to a gene: 0. The length of the CDR3 is 13 residues. The V gene's germline CDR1 is LNHNV and CDR2 YYDKDF (reference sequence). CDR3 coding DNA: TGTGCCACCAGCAGCAGGGGGAACTATGGCTACACCTTC. This translates into CATSSRGNYGYTF.

The CDR3 DNA sequence: TGTGCCAGTAGTGCGGGAGGGGTTCGGTATACGTTAGGGCAGTTCTTC. This encodes CASSAGGVRYTLGQFF. V gene TRBV19 combines with J gene TRBJ2-1, with 9 bases lining up with TRBD2. Germline assignment: CDR1 LNHDA and CDR2 SQIVND (reference sequence). CDR3 length: 16 amino acids. V was pared by 5 bases and J by 12 bases, with 17 bases of the junction left unmatched.

V gene TRBV28 combines with J gene TRBJ2-2; TRBD1 matches at 9 bases. This CDR3 is built from 14 residues. Germline CDR1 MDHEN, CDR2 SYDVKM. V shed 5 bases and J 6 bases; nucleotides not matched to a gene: 4. CDR3 residues: CASSLDRGAGELFF. CDR3 in DNA: TGTGCCAGCAGTCTAGACAGGGGGGCCGGGGAGCTGTTTTTT.

The rearrangement joins TRBV10-1 to TRBJ1-1, with D possibly being TRBD1 (5 bases). Germline V CDR1 and CDR2: WNHNN, SYGVQD (reference sequence). This CDR3 is 15 amino acids long. V gave up 0 bases and J gave up 2 bases, with 10 bases separating them. The CDR3 sequence is CASSESVTVNTEAFF. The CDR3 region has the DNA TGCGCCAGCAGTGAGTCTGTGACAGTTAACACTGAAGCTTTCTTT.

The chain couples TRBV18 to TRBJ2-5, with D possibly being TRBD1 (6 bases). Trimming pared 2 bases from V and 0 bases from J, leaving 7 bases between. CDR1 KGHSH and CDR2 LQKENI come from the germline V gene. This CDR3 has 14 residues. As DNA, the CDR3 is TGTGCCAGCTCACCAAGGGGGAACCAAGAGACCCAGTACTTC. It yields the protein CASSPRGNQETQYF.

The gene calls are TRBV7-6 and TRBJ1-1; D is uncertain. V dropped 5 bases and J dropped 0 bases, with 19 bases sitting between them. The CDR3 covers 17 residues. Germline-derived CDR1 and CDR2 are SGHVS and FNYEAQ. The CDR3 protein is CASSPSFRGSMNTEAFF. DNA of the CDR3: TGTGCCAGCAGCCCGTCATTCAGAGGATCTATGAACACTGAAGCTTTCTTT.

The genes are TRBV7-2 and TRBJ2-3; 7 positions match TRBD2. Losses at the gene ends were 0 bases for V and 5 bases for J; bases not matched to a gene: 14. CDR1 is SGHTA, CDR2 FQGNSA, per germline. The CDR3 sequence is 18 residues long. The CDR3 here is CASSLASGAGGQGDTQYF. In DNA form, the CDR3 reads TGTGCCAGCAGCTTAGCGAGCGGGGCGGGCGGGCAAGGAGATACGCAGTATTTT.

V is TRBV28 and J is TRBJ1-5, with 7 bases identical to TRBD1. With 8 bases clipped from V and 1 base from J, the junction kept 5 bases outside the gene matches. Germline loops: CDR1 MDHEN, CDR2 SYDVKM. CDR3 length: 14 residues. The CDR3 region is CASEEQGSNQPQHF. For the CDR3, the DNA is TGTGCCAGCGAGGAACAGGGGAGCAATCAGCCCCAGCATTTT.

This clone has just a few counts. V and J are TRBV18 and TRBJ1-6; perhaps TRBD1 as D (6 bases). CDR1 is KGHSH, CDR2 LQKENI, per germline. The CDR3 is 18 amino acids. V was clipped by 3 bases and J by 8 bases, with 23 bases between them. The CDR3: CASSPRRLPGTRDSPLHF. CDR3 in DNA: TGTGCCAGCTCACCCCGTCGACTCCCCGGGACAAGAGATTCACCCCTCCACTTT.

CDR3 bases: TGTGCCAGCAGTACCCGACAGGGCAATCAGCCCCAGCATTTT. This codes for CASSTRQGNQPQHF. The chain employs TRBV6-5 and TRBJ1-5; possible D gene TRBD1, 6 bases. Trimming removed 5 bases from V and 2 bases from J, with 10 bases in between. This CDR3 has 14 residues. The V gene's germline CDR1 is MNHEY and CDR2 SVGAGI.

The chain carries TRBV19 and TRBJ2-7; D might be TRBD1 (6 bases). The CDR3 runs 13 residues. The germline V gene has CDR1 LNHDA and CDR2 SQIVND (reference sequence). Trimming took 8 bases from V and 2 from J, leaving 13 bases between them. The CDR3, as DNA: TGTGCCAGTTCCCCAGGGGTCACCTACGAGCAGTACTTC. Encoded protein: CASSPGVTYEQYF.

The genes are TRBV2 and TRBJ2-7, with 8 bases aligning to TRBD2. After removal of 2 bases from V and 2 bases from J, the junction contained 2 bases not matched to a gene. The CDR3 totals 14 residues. Looked up from germline, CDR1 is SNHLY and CDR2 is FYNNEI. The chain's CDR3 is CASSESGGAYEQYF. DNA for the CDR3: TGTGCCAGCAGTGAATCGGGAGGGGCCTACGAGCAGTACTTC. Based on the CDR3 plus reference TRBV2 and TRBJ2-7, the full variable domain is EPEVTQTPSHQVTQMGQEVILRCVPISNHLYFYWYRQILGQKVEFLVSFYNNEISEKSEIFDDQFSVERPDGSNFTLKIRSTKLEDSAMYFCASSESGGAYEQYFGPGTRLTVT.

This chain links TRBV6-6 with TRBJ2-7; a possible D gene is TRBD2 (7 bases). Trimming stripped 10 bases from V and 1 base from J, with 17 bases between. This CDR3 region has 14 residues. Germline values: CDR1 MNHNY, CDR2 SVGAGI (reference sequence). CDR3 amino acids: CATEIRGGSYEQYF. The CDR3 DNA sequence: TGTGCCACCGAAATCAGGGGAGGGTCCTACGAGCAGTACTTC.

V and J are TRBV5-6 and TRBJ1-5; no definite D call. The CDR3 runs 14 residues. Per the germline V gene, CDR1 is SGHDT and CDR2 is YYEEEE. With 0 bases removed from V and 4 bases from J, the gap between germline ends came to 8 bases. The CDR3 here is CASSLAGVNQPQHF. For the CDR3, the DNA is TGTGCCAGCAGCTTGGCGGGAGTAAATCAGCCCCAGCATTTT.

V and J are TRBV11-2 and TRBJ1-2, with 10 bases fitting TRBD1. With 3 bases clipped from V and 2 bases from J, the junction kept 3 bases outside the gene matches. CDR1 and CDR2 from the germline V gene are SGHAT and FQNNGV. The CDR3 is made up of 15 amino acids. CDR3 protein: CASSFPGQGNYGYTF. Here the CDR3 DNA reads TGTGCCAGCAGCTTCCCGGGACAGGGGAACTATGGCTACACCTTC.

The chain links TRBV19 to TRBJ1-1; D is unresolved. The V end was cut by 3 bases, the J end by 0 bases, with 11 bases between. CDR3 length equals 15 residues. Per germline, CDR1 LNHDA and CDR2 SQIVND (reference sequence). The CDR3 loop reads CASSIVGSLNTEAFF. In nucleotides, the CDR3 is TGTGCCAGTAGTATCGTGGGCAGCTTGAACACTGAAGCTTTCTTT.

CDR3: CASQKGGTEAFF. CDR3 coding DNA: TGTGCCAGCCAAAAGGGAGGCACTGAAGCTTTCTTT. The chain carries TRBV18 and TRBJ1-1; D not resolved. This CDR3 region has 12 residues. CDR1 is KGHSH and CDR2 is LQKENI in the germline V gene. Trimming cost V 8 bases and J 4 bases, with 11 bases left between them.

The chain couples TRBV7-3 to TRBJ1-1; the D is unclear. V lost 1 base, J lost 4 bases, and 10 bases lay in between. Germline values: CDR1 SGHTA, CDR2 FQGTGA. This CDR3 is built from 14 residues. CDR3 nucleotide sequence: TGTGCCAGCAGCTTAAGGGAGGAGGGCACTGAAGCTTTCTTT. It encodes CASSLREEGTEAFF.

The chain links TRBV6-6 to TRBJ2-7, with 7 bases that match TRBD1. The CDR3 runs to 13 residues. CDR1 is MNHNY, CDR2 SVGAGI, per germline (reference sequence). V lost 6 bases to trimming and J lost 3 bases; unmatched junction nucleotides: 5. The CDR3 loop is CASRRDSHYEQYF. As DNA, the CDR3 is TGTGCCAGCAGGAGGGACAGTCACTACGAGCAGTACTTC.

The rearrangement uses TRBV18 and TRBJ1-1; TRBD1 is a possible D gene (5 bases). The CDR3 has 13 residues. Germline CDR1 KGHSH, CDR2 LQKENI. Deletions cut 3 bases from V and 4 bases from J, with 9 bases between. Written as DNA, the CDR3 is TGTGCCAGCTCACCGACAGTCGTCACTGAAGCTTTCTTT. It yields the protein CASSPTVVTEAFF. Complete variable domain (other parts from reference TRBV18 and TRBJ1-1): NAGVMQNPRHLVRRRGQEARLRCSPMKGHSHVYWYRQLPEEGLKFMVYLQKENIIDESGMPKERFSAEFPKEGPSILRIQQVVRGDSAAYFCASSPTVVTEAFFGQGTRLTVV.

This sequence joins TRBV21-1 and TRBJ1-1. TRBV21-1 is tagged as a pseudogene. The CDR3 runs to 12 residues. CDR3 loop: CAGSGMNTEAFF. The CDR3 DNA sequence: TGTGCCGGTAGCGGTATGAACACTGAAGCTTTCTTT.